Below, one T cell receptor beta chain is given with its context. Antigen specificity is unknown. This record comes from a study of cytomegalovirus exposure and HLA in healthy donors. CDR3 size: 14 residues. J lost 2 bases, V lost 6 bases, and 7 bases had no gene match. The germline CDR1 and CDR2 sequences are SGHTS and YDEGEE. 13 Jbeta primers and 60 Vbeta primers were used for the PCR. Here immunoSEQ multiplex PCR was the method, and the copy in TCRdb shows in-frame clones only, minus some. The repertoire holds over 150,000 clones, with about 83% as singletons. General study results and limits: Among the CMV-associated chains, a few were confirmed in vitro as specific for CMV antigens.

The sample comprised PBMCs. The gene calls are TRBV5-8 and TRBJ1-2; 7 bases align to TRBD1. This TCR came from a woman aged 40 to 50 in good health and CMV-seronegative. CDR3 nucleotides: TGTGCCAGCAAACCGACAGGGCTCAACTATGGCTACACCTTC. Its protein is CASKPTGLNYGYTF.